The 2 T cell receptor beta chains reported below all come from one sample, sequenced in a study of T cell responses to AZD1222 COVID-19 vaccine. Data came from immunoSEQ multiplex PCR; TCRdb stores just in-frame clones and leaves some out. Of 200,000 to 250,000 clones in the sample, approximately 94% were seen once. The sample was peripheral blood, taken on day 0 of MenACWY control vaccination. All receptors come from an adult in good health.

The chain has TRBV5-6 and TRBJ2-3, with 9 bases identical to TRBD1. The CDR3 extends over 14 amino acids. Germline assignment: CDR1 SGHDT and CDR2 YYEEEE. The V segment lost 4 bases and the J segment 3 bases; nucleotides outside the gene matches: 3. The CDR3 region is CASSMTGGTDTQYF. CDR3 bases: TGTGCCAGCAGCATGACAGGGGGGACAGATACGCAGTATTTT.

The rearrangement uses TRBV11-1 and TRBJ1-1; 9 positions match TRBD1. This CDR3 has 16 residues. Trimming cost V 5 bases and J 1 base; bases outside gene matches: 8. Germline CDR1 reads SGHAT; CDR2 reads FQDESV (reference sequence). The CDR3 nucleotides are TGTGCCAGCAGCCCGGGACAGGGAAGGCCGAACACTGAAGCTTTCTTT. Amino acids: CASSPGQGRPNTEAFF. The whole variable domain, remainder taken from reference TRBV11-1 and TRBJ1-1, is EAEVAQSPRYKITEKSQAVAFWCDPISGHATLYWYRQILGQGPELLVQFQDESVVDDSQLPKDRFSAERLKGVDSTLKIQPAELGDSAMYLCASSPGQGRPNTEAFFGQGTRLTVV.